The text below deals with one TCR beta chain. As yet, its antigen is unknown. Other DNA sequences within the sample encode an identical CDR3. V lost 6 bases to trimming and J lost 7 bases, with 3 bases between them. The CDR3 runs to 10 residues. From germline, CDR1 is SNHLY and CDR2 FYNNEI. The entry originates in a study of CD8+ T cells in alopecia areata. Study-wide results and caveats: Scalp data also include sequences from resident alphabeta T cells of normal skin.

Treatment given: oral pan-JAK inhibitor, 5-10 mg twice daily. Following extraction, RNA underwent reverse transcription to cDNA, which served as the sequencing template. Measured with immunoSEQ multiplex PCR; TCRdb has only the in-frame clones, and not every one. This sample carries roughly 76,000 clones, roughly 30% of them seen once, and the ten largest clones take 15%. Sequencing was performed on CD8+ T cells sorted from blood, taken at week 4, from a patient treated with tofacitinib. This chain links TRBV2 with TRBJ2-2; D gene ambiguous. The clonotype originates from a human donor with alopecia areata. The CDR3 DNA sequence: TGTGCCAGCAGCGGCGGGGAGCTGTTTTTT. Its translation is CASSGGELFF. Variable domain in full (rest from reference TRBV2 and TRBJ2-2): EPEVTQTPSHQVTQMGQEVILRCVPISNHLYFYWYRQILGQKVEFLVSFYNNEISEKSEIFDDQFSVERPDGSNFTLKIRSTKLEDSAMYFCASSGGELFFGEGSRLTVL.